Listed here are 25 T cell receptor beta chains from one sample, sequenced in a study of blood T cell repertoires in COVID-19. TCRdb keeps only in-frame clones here, not all; method: immunoSEQ multiplex PCR. The sample yields approximately 220,000 clones, approximately 83% seen once. The sample was peripheral blood. The receptors here all came from a woman aged 60-75 years with acute or convalescent COVID-19.

The count of this clone is one. This rearrangement joins TRBV5-1 to TRBJ2-2; D possibly corresponds to TRBD2 (5 bases). Germline V CDR1 and CDR2: SGHRS, YFSETQ. The V gene lost 4 bases and the J gene lost 4 bases, with 11 bases spanning the gap. The CDR3 is 14 residues long. The CDR3: CASSTTDFTGELFF. Written as DNA, the CDR3 is TGCGCCAGCAGCACCACGGACTTCACCGGGGAGCTGTTTTTT.

The chain is built from TRBV25-1 and TRBJ1-3; D is perhaps TRBD1 (5 bases). Germline values: CDR1 MGHDK, CDR2 SYGVNS. The CDR3 contains 18 residues. The ends were cut back, 1 base at V and 1 base at J, with 17 bases in the middle. In DNA form, the CDR3 reads TGTGCCAGCAGTGAATTTGGACGGGGGGGAGCATCTGGAAACACCATATATTTT. It is translated as CASSEFGRGGASGNTIYF.

The chain employs TRBV6-5 and TRBJ1-2; D is uncertain. Germline V lookup: CDR1 MNHEY, CDR2 SVGAGI. This CDR3 contains 13 residues. Trimming left V 0 bases short and J 3 bases short, with 5 bases between. The CDR3 spells CASSYSADYGYTF. Written as DNA, the CDR3 is TGTGCCAGCAGTTACTCCGCGGACTATGGCTACACCTTC.

This clone was observed a few times. The chain uses TRBV18 and TRBJ1-2, with a tentative D call TRBD1 (6 bases). In germline, CDR1 is KGHSH, CDR2 LQKENI. The V gene lost 6 bases and the J gene lost 4 bases, with 12 bases spanning the gap. The CDR3 covers 13 residues. CDR3 in amino acids: CASSPQGTYGYTF. In DNA, the CDR3 is TGTGCCAGCTCCCCCCAGGGGACCTATGGCTACACCTTC.

This chain uses TRBV7-2 with TRBJ2-1, with D hard to call. V was shortened by 1 base and J by 5 bases, with 6 bases between the two germline ends. Germline lookup yields CDR1 SGHTA and CDR2 FQGNSA. The CDR3 contains 13 residues. The chain's CDR3 is CASSLGPDNEQFF. For the CDR3, the DNA is TGTGCCAGCAGCTTAGGGCCCGACAATGAGCAGTTCTTC. Drawing the rest from reference TRBV7-2 and TRBJ2-1, the complete variable domain is GAGVSQSPSNKVTEKGKDVELRCDPISGHTALYWYRQSLGQGLEFLIYFQGNSAPDKSGLPSDRFSAERTGGSVSTLTIQRTQQEDSAVYLCASSLGPDNEQFFGPGTRLTVL.

The chain employs TRBV2 and TRBJ2-2; D ambiguous. CDR3 length equals 14 residues. Trimming took 3 bases from V and 4 from J, leaving 9 bases between them. Germline-derived CDR1 and CDR2 are SNHLY and FYNNEI. The CDR3 spells CASSDRSSTGELFF. CDR3 in DNA: TGTGCCAGCAGTGACCGGTCTAGCACCGGGGAGCTGTTTTTT.

The table lists this clone with a few counts. This chain connects TRBV3-1 (or the pseudogene TRBV3-2) to TRBJ1-2, with TRBD1 matching over 7 bases. V shed 1 base, J shed 4 bases, and the junction held 3 bases outside the gene matches. The germline gives CDR1 LGHDT, CDR2 YNNKEL (reference sequence). The CDR3 spans 14 residues. This CDR3 is CASSQGQGFYGYTF. CDR3 in DNA: TGTGCCAGCAGCCAAGGACAGGGATTCTATGGCTACACCTTC.

The chain recombines TRBV4-2 with TRBJ1-2; the D gene is possibly TRBD1 (5 bases). The CDR3 length is 17 residues. Trimming shortened V by 0 bases and J by 3 bases, and 17 bases separated the two germline ends. Germline values: CDR1 LGHNA, CDR2 YNFKEQ. CDR3: CASSQDMETAVYYGYTF. CDR3 DNA: TGTGCCAGCAGCCAAGATATGGAGACAGCTGTTTACTATGGCTACACCTTC.

The V call is TRBV19, the J call TRBJ2-1, with TRBD1 matching 8 bases. Germline CDR1 and CDR2: LNHDA and SQIVND (reference sequence). J was trimmed by 0 bases and V by 5 bases; bases with no gene match: 6. CDR3 length equals 16 residues. In DNA form, the CDR3 reads TGTGCCAGTAGTTCCCTCACAGGGGGCTCCTACAATGAGCAGTTCTTC. This sequence encodes CASSSLTGGSYNEQFF.

The CDR3 sequence is CASSHGRNGVYGYTF. In DNA form, the CDR3 reads TGTGCCAGCAGCCATGGCAGGAATGGTGTTTATGGCTACACCTTC. The chain is built from TRBV3-1 (or the pseudogene TRBV3-2) and TRBJ1-2; unclear D gene. The germline V gene has CDR1 LGHDT and CDR2 YNNKEL (reference sequence). The CDR3 length is 15 residues. V gave up 3 bases and J gave up 5 bases, with 16 bases separating them.

This chain uses TRBV19 with TRBJ1-5; TRBD1 is a possible D gene (5 bases). Germline CDR1 is LNHDA and CDR2 is SQIVND (reference sequence). This CDR3 is 16 amino acids long. Trimming cost V 4 bases and J 0 bases, with 13 bases left between them. The CDR3 DNA sequence: TGTGCCAGTAGTAAGACAGATCTTTATAGCAATCAGCCCCAGCATTTT. This translates into CASSKTDLYSNQPQHF.

The chain couples TRBV7-9 to TRBJ1-6, with TRBD1 as a possible D gene (6 bases). The ends were cut back, 8 bases at V and 4 bases at J, with 15 bases in the middle. This CDR3 comprises 15 residues. Germline V gene lookup returns CDR1 SEHNR and CDR2 FQNEAQ (reference sequence). CDR3 nucleotide sequence: TGTGCCAGCTCAGGGGCAGGATCGTATAATTCACCCCTCCACTTT. It yields the protein CASSGAGSYNSPLHF.

V is TRBV5-1 and J is TRBJ1-1; TRBD1 agrees at 9 bases. Germline CDR1 and CDR2: SGHRS and YFSETQ. Trimming removed 6 bases from V and 2 bases from J; junction bases left unmatched: 8. The CDR3 is 15 residues long. CDR3 sequence: CASKRGQGLNTEAFF. The CDR3 nucleotides read TGCGCCAGCAAACGGGGACAGGGACTAAACACTGAAGCTTTCTTT.

The rearrangement links TRBV9 to TRBJ2-1; D remains unclear. CDR3 size: 18 residues. Trimming left V 0 bases short and J 0 bases short, with 16 bases between. CDR1 is SGDLS and CDR2 is YYNGEE in the germline V gene. The CDR3: CASSVGATPSSSYNEQFF. CDR3 DNA sequence: TGTGCCAGCAGCGTAGGGGCTACCCCGTCGAGCTCCTACAATGAGCAGTTCTTC.

V is TRBV25-1 and J is TRBJ1-2; tentatively, D is TRBD1 (5 bases). This CDR3 comprises 17 residues. Germline CDR1 and CDR2: MGHDK and SYGVNS. V shed 1 base and J shed 4 bases, with 19 bases lying between them. CDR3 coding DNA: TGTGCCAGCAGTGAATCAAGTTCAGGGCATGTAAGCTATGGCTACACCTTC. This codes for CASSESSSGHVSYGYTF.

The rearrangement links TRBV28 to TRBJ1-3; D may be TRBD1 (6 bases). This CDR3 region has 14 residues. Trimming removed 7 bases at V and 4 bases at J, with 14 bases between. Germline CDR1 MDHEN, CDR2 SYDVKM. The CDR3 nucleotides are TGTGCCAGCAAAGAATACAGGGCAGGAAACACCATATATTTT. It encodes CASKEYRAGNTIYF.

The gene calls are TRBV5-1 and TRBJ2-4; tentatively, D is TRBD2 (6 bases). V lost 0 bases, J lost 1 base, and 8 bases lay in between. The germline V gene encodes CDR1 SGHRS and CDR2 YFSETQ. This CDR3 has 15 residues. CDR3 nucleotide sequence: TGCGCCAGCAGCTTGGACGGGAGCGCCAAAAACATTCAGTACTTC. Protein product: CASSLDGSAKNIQYF.

In DNA, the CDR3 is TGTGCCAGCAGCCAAGATTGGGTCCGGGACACCTCTAATGAAAAACTGTTTTTT. Its protein is CASSQDWVRDTSNEKLFF. The chain carries TRBV14 and TRBJ1-4, with D possibly matching TRBD1 (6 bases). This CDR3 is 18 amino acids long. Trimming took off 0 bases at V and 3 bases at J, with 17 bases between the two ends. CDR1 is SGHDN, CDR2 FVKESK, per germline.

This chain uses TRBV5-6 with TRBJ1-1; unclear D gene. This CDR3 has 14 amino acids. Germline V gives CDR1 SGHDT, CDR2 YYEEEE. The V gene lost 4 bases and the J gene lost 1 base, with 11 bases spanning the gap. In nucleotides, the CDR3 is TGTGCCAGCAGCGAGAGCTGGTGGAACACTGAAGCTTTCTTT. Its translation is CASSESWWNTEAFF.

The chain has TRBV5-1 and TRBJ2-3; tentatively, D is TRBD1 (5 bases). Deletions cut 0 bases from V and 1 base from J, with 15 bases between. The CDR3 loop spans 17 amino acids. The germline V gene has CDR1 SGHRS and CDR2 YFSETQ. The chain's CDR3 is CASSLGTRQARTDTQYF. For the CDR3, the DNA is TGCGCCAGCAGCTTGGGGACAAGGCAAGCACGCACAGATACGCAGTATTTT.

The chain couples TRBV5-4 to TRBJ1-2, with D hard to call. V was trimmed by 4 bases and J by 4 bases, leaving 20 bases between them. Germline V CDR1 and CDR2: SGHNT, YYREEE (reference sequence). There are 16 residues in the CDR3. CDR3 region: CASSPEEDPRSYGYTF. The CDR3 DNA follows: TGTGCCAGCAGCCCCGAGGAGGACCCCAGGAGCTATGGCTACACCTTC.

The V call is TRBV7-2, the J call TRBJ1-1; 9 bases are a match to TRBD1. This CDR3 region has 15 residues. Germline loops: CDR1 SGHTA, CDR2 FQGNSA. V shed 4 bases and J 10 bases; nucleotides not matched to a gene: 13. CDR3 sequence: CASSYRVGTGNAAFF. CDR3 DNA: TGTGCCAGCAGCTACCGGGTAGGGACAGGGAACGCAGCTTTCTTT.

The chain combines TRBV30 with TRBJ1-1; no reliable D call. The V gene's germline CDR1 is GTSNPN and CDR2 SVGIG (reference sequence). CDR3 length: 13 amino acids. V lost 0 bases and J 8 bases, leaving 13 bases between the germline ends. CDR3 DNA sequence: TGTGCCTGGAGTGTCGCATTGGGCTCGGAAGCTTTCTTT. It yields the protein CAWSVALGSEAFF.

The chain carries TRBV27 and TRBJ2-2, with 9 nucleotides matching TRBD2. V was pared by 6 bases and J by 5 bases, with 7 bases of the junction left unmatched. The V gene's germline CDR1 is MNHEY and CDR2 SMNVEV (reference sequence). This CDR3 has 15 residues. CDR3 nucleotides: TGTGCCAGCAGATTGAGCGGGGGGAAGACCGGGGAGCTGTTTTTT. This codes for CASRLSGGKTGELFF.

This clone was counted once. The chain carries TRBV4-1 and TRBJ1-1; no firm D call. CDR1 is MGHRA and CDR2 is YSYEKL in the germline V gene. The V end lost 0 bases, the J end lost 1 base, and 9 bases lay between the germline ends. The CDR3 runs to 15 residues. CDR3 protein: CASSQDAFPNTEAFF. The CDR3 coding sequence is TGCGCCAGCAGCCAAGATGCGTTCCCGAACACTGAAGCTTTCTTT.